The TCR beta chain described here comes from a study of T cell repertoires in cytomegalovirus infection. Looking at the study overall: Newly reported HLA-C-restricted and thoroughly characterized HLA-B-restricted CMV epitopes were employed. CMV infection plus the matching HLA type was flagged by public TCR beta signatures.

The length of the CDR3 is 15 residues. Per the germline V gene, CDR1 is MGHDK and CDR2 is SYGVNS. V lost 7 bases and J 1 base, leaving 16 bases between the germline ends. TCRdb fed the reads into MiXCR, producing one record per CDR3 protein. The sample lists hundreds of thousands of distinct CDR3 sequences; around 32% were seen once. Turning to this clonotype: Its target is not known.

The source was cultured CD8+ T cells from PBMCs, collected from culture after CMV antigen stimulation. The J gene is TRBJ2-5, the V gene TRBV25-1; TRBD2 is a possible D gene (5 bases). The sequence came from a human donor in good health (CMV status not recorded). Some clones in this sample may be carry-over from other donors' samples. The CDR3 is CASIGVQEVQETQYF. DNA of the CDR3: TGTGCCAGCATCGGTGTGCAGGAGGTCCAAGAGACCCAGTACTTC. Combining the CDR3 with reference TRBV25-1 and TRBJ2-5 gives the whole variable domain EADIYQTPRYLVIGTGKKITLECSQTMGHDKMYWYQQDPGMELHLIHYSYGVNSTEKGDLSSESTVSRIRTEHFPLTLESARPSHTSQYLCASIGVQEVQETQYFGPGTRLLVL.